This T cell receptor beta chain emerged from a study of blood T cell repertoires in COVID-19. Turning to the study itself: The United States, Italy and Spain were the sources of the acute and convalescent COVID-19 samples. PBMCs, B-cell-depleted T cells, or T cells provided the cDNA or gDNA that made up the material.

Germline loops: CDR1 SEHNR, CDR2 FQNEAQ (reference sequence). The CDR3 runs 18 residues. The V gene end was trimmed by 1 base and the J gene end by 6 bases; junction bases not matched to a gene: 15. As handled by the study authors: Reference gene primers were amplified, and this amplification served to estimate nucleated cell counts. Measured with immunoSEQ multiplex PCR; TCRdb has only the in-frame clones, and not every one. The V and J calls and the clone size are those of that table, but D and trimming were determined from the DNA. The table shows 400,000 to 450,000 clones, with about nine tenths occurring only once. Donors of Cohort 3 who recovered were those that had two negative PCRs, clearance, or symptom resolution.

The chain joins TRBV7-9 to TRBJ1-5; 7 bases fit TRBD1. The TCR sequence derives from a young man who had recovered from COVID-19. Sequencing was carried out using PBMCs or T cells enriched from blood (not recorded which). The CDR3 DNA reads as TGTGCCAGCAGCTTAGTCCTGGGACAGTCCTCGTCAAGTCAGCCCCAGCATTTT. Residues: CASSLVLGQSSSSQPQHF.